This entry concerns a single T cell receptor (beta chain). Its antigen remains unknown. Expressed TCRB transcripts were sequenced because the isolated RNA had all been reverse transcribed beforehand. Assay used: immunoSEQ multiplex PCR; TCRdb lists only in-frame clones, some missing. The sample lists 400,000 to 450,000 clones, about 15% occurring once. This sample was taken from a study of beta chain features in type 1 diabetes. Study background: Patient and healthy donor groups were alike in age, gender and cell yields. Study observations and caveats: The study found moderately but significantly shorter TCRB CDR3s in all four CD4+ subsets of Type 1 diabetes patients. Patients' naive, central memory and regulatory TCRB repertoires appeared more alike than those of healthy donors.

CDR1 is SSHAT and CDR2 is FNYEAQ in the germline V gene (reference sequence). V was cut by 5 bases and J by 3 bases, with 10 bases left in between. The CDR3 sequence is 13 residues long. The origin of this receptor is a man aged 25 to 40 in good health. This sequence joins TRBV7-7 and TRBJ2-5, with D tentatively TRBD1 (6 bases). Source material: naive CD4+ T cells from blood. The CDR3 is CASSQGQKETQYF. The DNA for the CDR3 is TGTGCCAGCAGCCAAGGACAGAAAGAGACCCAGTACTTC.